A selection of T cell receptor beta chains follows, all from one sample in a study of regulatory and conventional T cells in breast cancer. Via MiXCR, TCRdb re-called the PCR reads, giving one row per CDR3 protein. The sample has 1,200 or so distinct CDR3 sequences, roughly 42% seen once. The sequenced material came from regulatory T cells from blood. Receptors originate from a female donor with breast cancer. Both conserved end residues are part of each CDR3. D genes are given only for firm matches. Only some rows state a clone size, as once, few, many or a class for expanded clones.

TRBV18	TRBJ1-4	.	few	CASSEGLDEKLFF	TGTGCCAGCTCAGAGGGGCTCGATGAAAAACTGTTTTTT
TRBV6-1	TRBJ2-5	TRBD1	.	CASSGGQGAWETQYF	TGTGCCAGCAGTGGAGGACAGGGGGCTTGGGAGACCCAGTACTTC
TRBV10-3	TRBJ1-1	.	few	CAISQAEGYEAFF	TGTGCCATCAGCCAGGCCGAGGGGTATGAAGCTTTCTTT
TRBV6-5	TRBJ2-1	TRBD2	few	CASRPGLAPNEQFF	TGTGCCAGCAGACCGGGACTAGCGCCCAATGAGCAGTTCTTC
TRBV18	TRBJ2-3	.	few	CASSPPVPTDTQYF	TGTGCCAGCTCACCACCGGTGCCCACAGATACGCAGTATTTT
TRBV2	TRBJ2-4	.	.	CASSERGIGNIQYF	TGTGCCAGCAGTGAGAGAGGGATCGGAAACATTCAGTACTTC
TRBV6-5	TRBJ2-7	TRBD2	.	CASSTLAGGYEQYF	TGTGCCAGCAGTACACTAGCGGGAGGCTACGAGCAGTACTTC
TRBV24-1	TRBJ1-5	.	few	CATSDSDRARNQPQHF	TGTGCCACCAGTGATTCGGACAGAGCCCGAAATCAGCCCCAGCATTTT
TRBV5-1	TRBJ2-1	TRBD1	few	CASSLTTGQGNEQFF	TGCGCCAGCAGCTTAACTACGGGACAGGGGAATGAGCAGTTCTTC
TRBV27	TRBJ2-3	.	few	CASSLWGRLSTDTQYF	TGTGCCAGCAGTTTATGGGGCAGGTTGAGCACAGATACGCAGTATTTT
TRBV7-2	TRBJ2-3	.	.	CASSKMATGDTQYF	TGTGCCAGCAGCAAGATGGCGACCGGGGATACGCAGTATTTT
TRBV29-1	TRBJ2-3	TRBD2	.	CSVEATSDRTDTQYF	TGCAGCGTTGAGGCGACTAGCGACCGCACAGATACGCAGTATTTT
TRBV12-3/TRBV12-4	TRBJ2-1	.	.	CASNPGLLYNEQFF	TGTGCCAGCAACCCGGGACTTCTATACAATGAGCAGTTCTTC
TRBV7-2	TRBJ1-1	.	.	CASSLAVEAFF	TGTGCCAGCAGCTTAGCGGTTGAAGCTTTCTTT
TRBV7-6	TRBJ2-1	.	.	CASSPGVSYNEQFF	TGTGCCAGCAGCCCAGGGGTCTCCTACAATGAGCAGTTCTTC
TRBV3-1	TRBJ2-3	TRBD2	.	CASSPWRGTAHTDTQYF	TGTGCCAGCAGCCCCTGGCGGGGGACCGCTCACACAGATACGCAGTATTTT
TRBV19	TRBJ1-1	TRBD1	.	CASREGQPYTEAFF	TGTGCCAGTAGAGAGGGACAGCCCTACACTGAAGCTTTCTTT
TRBV2	TRBJ2-4	.	once	CASTPYSGAKNIQYF	TGTGCCAGCACCCCTTATAGCGGAGCCAAAAACATTCAGTACTTC
TRBV5-1	TRBJ2-5	.	few	CASSFIASRETQYF	TGCGCCAGCAGCTTCATAGCGAGCCGGGAGACCCAGTACTTC
TRBV5-1	TRBJ1-2	.	.	CASSGSWGGINYGYTF	TGCGCCAGCAGCGGATCGTGGGGCGGGATTAACTATGGCTACACCTTC
TRBV28	TRBJ2-1	TRBD2	few	CASSFLAGSYNEQFF	TGTGCCAGCAGTTTCTTAGCGGGATCATACAATGAGCAGTTCTTC
TRBV11-2	TRBJ1-2	TRBD1	.	CASSLGQTIYGYTF	TGTGCCAGCAGCTTGGGACAGACTATTTATGGCTACACCTTC
TRBV29-1	TRBJ1-1	TRBD1	few	CSVGTANTEAFF	TGCAGCGTGGGGACAGCGAACACTGAAGCTTTCTTT
TRBV5-1	TRBJ2-1	TRBD2	few	CASSAGTSGYNEQFF	TGCGCCAGCAGCGCCGGGACTAGCGGCTACAATGAGCAGTTCTTC
TRBV28	TRBJ1-5	TRBD1	.	CASTKTGNNQPHHF	TGTGCCAGCACCAAGACAGGGAATAATCAGCCCCATCATTTT
TRBV6-6	TRBJ1-2	.	few	CASIGGKGTGGYTF	TGTGCCAGCATCGGTGGAAAAGGGACGGGCGGCTACACCTTC
TRBV20-1	TRBJ2-4	TRBD2	few	CSATEGRASKNIQYF	TGCAGTGCCACCGAGGGGAGGGCTTCCAAAAACATTCAGTACTTC
TRBV5-1	TRBJ1-2	TRBD1	.	CASSPGGQGNGYTF	TGCGCCAGCAGCCCTGGAGGACAGGGGAATGGCTACACCTTC
TRBV10-3	TRBJ1-5	.	.	CAISEGQINQPQHF	TGTGCCATCAGTGAAGGACAGATCAATCAGCCCCAGCATTTT
TRBV20-1	TRBJ2-1	.	.	CSAHEGSYNEQFF	TGCAGTGCCCATGAGGGTTCCTACAATGAGCAGTTCTTC
TRBV10-3	TRBJ1-5	.	.	CAISDVGNQPQHF	TGTGCCATCAGTGATGTGGGCAATCAGCCCCAGCATTTT
TRBV10-3	TRBJ1-2	.	once	CAISESGAAYGYTF	TGTGCCATCAGTGAGTCCGGGGCAGCTTATGGCTACACCTTC
TRBV20-1	TRBJ2-1	TRBD2	.	CSARVYFSAGVAHNEQFF	TGCAGTGCTAGAGTATATTTCTCTGCGGGAGTAGCCCACAATGAGCAGTTCTTC
TRBV6-2/TRBV6-3	TRBJ1-5	TRBD1	few	CASSYWTGNQPQHF	TGTGCCAGCAGTTACTGGACAGGGAATCAGCCCCAGCATTTT
TRBV30	TRBJ1-1	.	.	CAWSVEGEAFF	TGTGCCTGGAGTGTGGAAGGTGAAGCTTTCTTT
TRBV20-1	TRBJ2-1	.	.	CSASAVPHNEQFF	TGCAGTGCTAGCGCGGTACCGCACAATGAGCAGTTCTTC
TRBV12-3/TRBV12-4	TRBJ1-5	TRBD1	.	CASSLDGTGDQPQHF	TGTGCCAGCAGTTTAGACGGGACAGGGGATCAGCCCCAGCATTTT
TRBV5-1	TRBJ2-1	.	.	CASSLLVASYNEQFF	TGCGCCAGCAGCTTGCTGGTGGCGTCCTACAATGAGCAGTTCTTC
TRBV6-6	TRBJ2-3	.	.	CAVKKTDTQYF	TGTGCCGTGAAGAAAACAGATACGCAGTATTTT
TRBV24-1	TRBJ2-3	.	.	CAARSVEAQYF	TGTGCCGCCCGGAGCGTGGAAGCGCAGTATTTT